This TCR beta chain derives from a study of control samples from healthy donors and cancer patients. Germline trimming cut 4 bases from V and 0 bases from J; bases unmatched to any gene: 5. The CDR3 runs to 16 residues. The germline V gene encodes CDR1 SGHVS and CDR2 FNYEAQ. Here immunoSEQ multiplex PCR was the method, and the copy in TCRdb shows in-frame clones only, minus some. This listing includes fewer than 250,000 clones. The chain couples TRBV7-6 to TRBJ1-4, with 7 bases matching TRBD1. Sequencing used blood. The TCR originated in a woman younger than 45 in good health. Here the CDR3 reads CASSSRQGATNEKLFF. CDR3 bases: TGTGCCAGCAGCTCCCGACAGGGCGCAACTAATGAAAAACTGTTTTTT.